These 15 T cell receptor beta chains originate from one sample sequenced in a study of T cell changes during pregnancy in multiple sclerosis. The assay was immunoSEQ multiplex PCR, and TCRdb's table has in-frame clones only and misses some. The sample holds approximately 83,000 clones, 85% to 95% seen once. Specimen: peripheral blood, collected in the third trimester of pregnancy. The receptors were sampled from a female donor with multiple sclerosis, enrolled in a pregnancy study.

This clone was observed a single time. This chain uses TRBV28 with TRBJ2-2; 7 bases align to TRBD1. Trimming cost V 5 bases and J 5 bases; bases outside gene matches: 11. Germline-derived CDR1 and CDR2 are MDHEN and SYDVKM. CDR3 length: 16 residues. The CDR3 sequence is CASSPLTGQATGELFF. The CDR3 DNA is TGTGCCAGCAGTCCCCTCACCGGACAGGCTACCGGGGAGCTGTTTTTT.

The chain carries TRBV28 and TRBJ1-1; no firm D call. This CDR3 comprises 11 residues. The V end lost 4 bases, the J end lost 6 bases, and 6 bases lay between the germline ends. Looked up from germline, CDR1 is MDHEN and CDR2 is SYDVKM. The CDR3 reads CASSWLAEAFF. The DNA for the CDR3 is TGTGCCAGCAGTTGGCTGGCTGAAGCTTTCTTT. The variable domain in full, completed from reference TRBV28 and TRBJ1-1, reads DVKVTQSSRYLVKRTGEKVFLECVQDMDHENMFWYRQDPGLGLRLIYFSYDVKMKEKGDIPEGYSVSREKKERFSLILESASTNQTSMYLCASSWLAEAFFGQGTRLTVV.

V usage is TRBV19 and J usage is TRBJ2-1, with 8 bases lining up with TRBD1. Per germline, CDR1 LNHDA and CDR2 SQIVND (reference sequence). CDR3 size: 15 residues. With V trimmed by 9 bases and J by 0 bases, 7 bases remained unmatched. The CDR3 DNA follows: TGTGCCAGCAAGACAGGGGCTTCCTCCTACAATGAGCAGTTCTTC. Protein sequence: CASKTGASSYNEQFF.

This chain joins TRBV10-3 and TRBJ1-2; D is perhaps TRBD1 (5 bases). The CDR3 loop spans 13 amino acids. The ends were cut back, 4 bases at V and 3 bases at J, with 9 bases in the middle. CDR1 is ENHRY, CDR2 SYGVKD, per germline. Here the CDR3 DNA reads TGTGCCATCAGTGGGGGGGTCGACTATGGCTACACCTTC. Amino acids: CAISGGVDYGYTF.

CDR3 in amino acids: CASSPLAGSDKLHYNEQFF. The DNA of the CDR3 is TGTGCCAGCAGTCCACTAGCGGGATCCGACAAGCTCCACTACAATGAGCAGTTCTTC. The chain combines TRBV28 with TRBJ2-1; 10 nucleotides agree with TRBD2. J lost 3 bases, V lost 5 bases, and 16 bases had no gene match. Germline V gene data show CDR1 as MDHEN and CDR2 as SYDVKM. This CDR3 spans 19 amino acids.

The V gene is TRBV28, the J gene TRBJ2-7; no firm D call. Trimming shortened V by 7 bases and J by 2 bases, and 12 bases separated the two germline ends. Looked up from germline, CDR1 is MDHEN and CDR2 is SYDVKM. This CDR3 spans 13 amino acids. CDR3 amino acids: CASKVRATYEQYF. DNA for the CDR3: TGTGCCAGCAAAGTTCGTGCTACCTACGAGCAGTACTTC.

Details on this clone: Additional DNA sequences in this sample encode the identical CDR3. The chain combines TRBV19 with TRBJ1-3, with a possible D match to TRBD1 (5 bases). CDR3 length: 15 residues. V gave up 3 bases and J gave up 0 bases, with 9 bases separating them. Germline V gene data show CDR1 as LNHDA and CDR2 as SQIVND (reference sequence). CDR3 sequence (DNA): TGTGCCAGTAGTATCGCAGGGCTCTCTGGAAACACCATATATTTT. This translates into CASSIAGLSGNTIYF.

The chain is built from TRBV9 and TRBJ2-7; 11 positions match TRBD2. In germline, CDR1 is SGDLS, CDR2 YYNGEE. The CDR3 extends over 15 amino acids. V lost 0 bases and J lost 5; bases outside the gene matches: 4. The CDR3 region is CASSVVAGGPNEQYF. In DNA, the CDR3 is TGTGCCAGCAGCGTAGTAGCGGGAGGGCCTAACGAGCAGTACTTC.

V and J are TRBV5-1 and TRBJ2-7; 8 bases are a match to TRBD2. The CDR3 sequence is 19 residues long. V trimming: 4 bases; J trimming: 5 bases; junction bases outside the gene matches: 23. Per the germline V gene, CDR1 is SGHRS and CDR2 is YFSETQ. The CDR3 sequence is CASSAGITSGTIDWDEQYF. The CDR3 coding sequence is TGCGCCAGCAGCGCCGGCATCACTAGCGGCACCATTGATTGGGACGAGCAGTACTTC.

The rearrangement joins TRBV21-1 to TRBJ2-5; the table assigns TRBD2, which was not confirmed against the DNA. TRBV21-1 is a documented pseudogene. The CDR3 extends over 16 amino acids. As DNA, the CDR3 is TGTGCCAGCAGCAAAAATCTAGCGGGAGCGCGGGAGACCCAGTACTTC. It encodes CASSKNLAGARETQYF.

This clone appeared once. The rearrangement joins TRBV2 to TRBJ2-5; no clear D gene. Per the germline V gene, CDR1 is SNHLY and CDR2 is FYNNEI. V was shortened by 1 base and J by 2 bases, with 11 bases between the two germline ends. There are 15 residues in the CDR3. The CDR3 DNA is TGTGCCAGCAGTGAAGTAGGAGCTTTACAAGAGACCCAGTACTTC. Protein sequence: CASSEVGALQETQYF.

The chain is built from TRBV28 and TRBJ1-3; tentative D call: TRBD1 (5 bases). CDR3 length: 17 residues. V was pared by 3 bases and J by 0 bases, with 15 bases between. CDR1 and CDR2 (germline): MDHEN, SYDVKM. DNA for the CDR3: TGTGCCAGCAGTTTCCCCTTGGGGGGGGGCTCTGGAAACACCATATATTTT. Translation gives CASSFPLGGGSGNTIYF.

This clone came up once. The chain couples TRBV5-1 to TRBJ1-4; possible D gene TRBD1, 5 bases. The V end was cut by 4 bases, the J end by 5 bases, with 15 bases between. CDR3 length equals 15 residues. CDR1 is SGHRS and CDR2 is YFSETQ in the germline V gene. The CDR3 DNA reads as TGCGCCAGCAGCCCGGACCGACAGCAGAATGAAAAACTGTTTTTT. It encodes CASSPDRQQNEKLFF.

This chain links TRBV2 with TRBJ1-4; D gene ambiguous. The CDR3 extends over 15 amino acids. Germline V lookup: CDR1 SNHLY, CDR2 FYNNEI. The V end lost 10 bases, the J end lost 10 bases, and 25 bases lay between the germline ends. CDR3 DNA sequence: TGTGCCACCGCCCCTGTCGACGTGAGGGCCGGAAAACTGTTTTTT. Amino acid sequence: CATAPVDVRAGKLFF.

Here the CDR3 reads CAWSGGLAGGQYNEQFF. The CDR3, as DNA: TGTGCCTGGAGTGGGGGACTAGCGGGAGGCCAGTACAATGAGCAGTTCTTC. The chain uses TRBV30 and TRBJ2-1; 15 positions agree with TRBD2. The length of the CDR3 is 17 residues. J was trimmed by 4 bases and V by 1 base; bases with no gene match: 5. In germline, CDR1 is GTSNPN, CDR2 SVGIG (reference sequence).